The 6 T cell receptor beta chains below come from one sample, sequenced in a study of graft-versus-host responses after intestinal transplantation. Plates contained approximately 200,000 CFSE-labeled responder cells and approximately 200,000 irradiated, violet-dye-labeled stimulator cells. Profiling relied on immunoSEQ multiplex PCR, and the TCRdb table lists in-frame clones only, not all of them. The sample holds tens of thousands of clones, roughly 44% seen once. The material sequenced was alloreactive CD8+ T cells from a mixed lymphocyte reaction culture, taken before transplantation. The subset: CFSE-low proliferating T cells sorted from approximately 6-day pre-transplant mixed lymphocyte reaction (GvH or HvG direction). These receptors were obtained from a human patient who was an organ donor for intestinal transplantation.

The chain couples TRBV20-1 to TRBJ2-1, with a possible D match to TRBD2 (5 bases). Trimming pared 5 bases from V and 14 bases from J, leaving 16 bases between. The CDR3 sequence is 11 residues long. Germline CDR1 is DFQATT and CDR2 is SNEGSKA (reference sequence). The CDR3 DNA is TGCAGTGCTCATAGACTACCCCTGGAGTTCTTC. Protein product: CSAHRLPLEFF.

This clone was detected only a few times. This sequence joins TRBV7-9 and TRBJ1-1; TRBD1 matches 12 bases. V was clipped by 1 base and J by 5 bases; unmatched bases: 2. CDR1 is SEHNR and CDR2 is FQNEAQ in the germline V gene (reference sequence). This CDR3 comprises 15 residues. CDR3 sequence (DNA): TGTGCCAGCAGCTTAGGGGACAGGGGGCAAACTGAAGCTTTCTTT. Translated, it gives CASSLGDRGQTEAFF.

The chain recombines TRBV10-3 with TRBJ2-7; perhaps TRBD2 as D (6 bases). CDR1 ENHRY and CDR2 SYGVKD come from the germline V gene. The CDR3 is made up of 14 amino acids. V lost 1 base to trimming and J lost 3 bases, with 10 bases between them. In DNA, the CDR3 is TGTGCCATCAGTGAGTGGGACGGGAGCTACGAGCAGTACTTC. It is translated as CAISEWDGSYEQYF.

The chain is built from TRBV4-1 and TRBJ2-7; no reliable D call. The length of the CDR3 is 16 residues. Germline V gene sequence: CDR1 MGHRA, CDR2 YSYEKL. V was clipped by 0 bases and J by 0 bases, with 12 bases between them. CDR3 DNA: TGCGCCAGCAGCCAAGATCACAGCGCCAGCTCCTACGAGCAGTACTTC. It specifies CASSQDHSASSYEQYF.

This chain connects TRBV11-3 to TRBJ2-2; D is perhaps TRBD2 (5 bases). Germline assignment: CDR1 SGHNT and CDR2 YENEEA. Trimming shortened V by 1 base and J by 5 bases, and 5 bases separated the two germline ends. There are 13 residues in the CDR3. The CDR3 DNA is TGTGCCAGCAGCTTAGCGGGGACCGGGGAGCTGTTTTTT. This translates into CASSLAGTGELFF.

A few counts support this clone. The chain recombines TRBV6-1 with TRBJ1-6; 8 bases fit TRBD1. The germline gives CDR1 MNHNS, CDR2 SASEGT. This CDR3 has 19 residues. V was pared by 4 bases and J by 0 bases, with 11 bases of the junction left unmatched. The CDR3 DNA is TGTGCCAGCAGTGGGGATCTCAGGGGGCCCTTCTCCTATAATTCACCCCTCCACTTT. Protein sequence: CASSGDLRGPFSYNSPLHF.